The entry below describes one T cell receptor (beta chain). Its specificity is not known. This sample is part of a study of breast tumors, draining lymph nodes, adjacent tissues. The germline V and J ends were trimmed by 5 bases and 0 bases, with 8 bases remaining between them. Germline CDR1 is GTSNPN and CDR2 is SVGIG (reference sequence). CDR3 length equals 13 residues. MiXCR, applied by TCRdb to the multiplex PCR reads, yields one record per CDR3 protein. The sample has around 300,000 distinct CDR3 sequences; 30% to 35% are singletons. Axillary draining lymph nodes of breast cancer patients supplied the node samples. Study results and limitations: Data only fit, rather than demonstrated, lymph node origin of most tumor T cells. Data fit most tumor T cells coming from lymph node, expanding in tumor. Tumor and nontumor repertoires were significantly more similar in luminal-like than in basal-like breast cancer.

The origin of this receptor is a female donor with breast cancer. Some clones in this sample may be carry-over from other donors' samples. Input material: axillary lymph node tissue. The rearrangement links TRBV30 to TRBJ1-3, with a possible D match to TRBD1 (5 bases). The CDR3 bases are TGTGCCTGGGGTGGGGCCTCTGGAAACACCATATATTTT. This encodes CAWGGASGNTIYF. The full variable domain, with the rest looked up from reference TRBV30 and TRBJ1-3, is SQTIHQWPATLVQPVGSPLSLECTVEGTSNPNLYWYRQAAGRGLQLLFYSVGIGQISSEVPQNLSASRPQDRQFILSSKKLLLSDSGFYLCAWGGASGNTIYFGEGSWLTVV.